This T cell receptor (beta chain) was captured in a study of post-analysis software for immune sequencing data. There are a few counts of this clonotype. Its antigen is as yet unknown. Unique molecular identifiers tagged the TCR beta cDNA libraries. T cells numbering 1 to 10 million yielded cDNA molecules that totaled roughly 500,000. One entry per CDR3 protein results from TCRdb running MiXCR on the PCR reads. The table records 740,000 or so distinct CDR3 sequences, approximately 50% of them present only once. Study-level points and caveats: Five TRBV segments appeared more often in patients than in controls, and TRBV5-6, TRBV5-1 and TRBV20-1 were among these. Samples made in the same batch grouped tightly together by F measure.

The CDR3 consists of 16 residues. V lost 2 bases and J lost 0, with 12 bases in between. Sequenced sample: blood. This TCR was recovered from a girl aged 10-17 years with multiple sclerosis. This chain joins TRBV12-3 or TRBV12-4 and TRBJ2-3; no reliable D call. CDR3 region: CASSLRSPQSTDTQYF. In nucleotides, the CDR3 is TGTGCCAGCAGTTTAAGGAGCCCTCAGAGCACAGATACGCAGTATTTT.